Listed here are 8 T cell receptor beta chains from one sample, sequenced in a study of cytomegalovirus exposure and HLA in healthy donors. In the PCR, 60 Vbeta and 13 Jbeta primers were used. Assay: immunoSEQ multiplex PCR; the TCRdb copy retains only in-frame clones and omits some. This table has some 250,000 clones, approximately 80% appearing once. The specimen sequenced was PBMCs. All receptors derive from a woman aged 55-69 years in good health and CMV-seropositive.

The chain couples TRBV4-2 to TRBJ2-1; TRBD2 is a possible D gene (6 bases). Germline V gene sequence: CDR1 LGHNA, CDR2 YNFKEQ. The V gene lost 1 base and the J gene lost 1 base, with 11 bases spanning the gap. This CDR3 comprises 16 residues. The CDR3: CASSQGQAGSYNEQFF. The CDR3 region has the DNA TGTGCCAGCAGCCAAGGGCAGGCGGGATCCTACAATGAGCAGTTCTTC.

This chain joins TRBV28 and TRBJ2-1; a possible D gene is TRBD2 (7 bases). The CDR3 runs 17 residues. Germline CDR1 MDHEN, CDR2 SYDVKM. Trimming removed 3 bases from V and 8 bases from J, with 23 bases in between. The CDR3 DNA is TGTGCCAGCAGTTTGTTAGGTAAAGGAGGGGGGGGCGATGAGCAGTTCTTC. Residues: CASSLLGKGGGGDEQFF.

The chain uses TRBV18 and TRBJ2-1; TRBD2 aligns across 7 bases. The germline V gene has CDR1 KGHSH and CDR2 LQKENI. The CDR3 contains 16 residues. The V and J ends lost 0 bases and 6 bases, in that order; junction bases with no gene match: 8. The CDR3 reads CASSPPEGGPGNEQFF. CDR3 DNA sequence: TGTGCCAGCTCACCACCGGAGGGAGGGCCGGGCAATGAGCAGTTCTTC.

This chain joins TRBV28 and TRBJ2-7; weak D call: TRBD2 (6 bases). The CDR3 extends over 14 amino acids. CDR1 is MDHEN, CDR2 SYDVKM, per germline. The V end lost 3 bases, the J end lost 6 bases, and 15 bases lay between the germline ends. The DNA for the CDR3 is TGTGCCAGCAGTTTCTCCAGACTAGTCTTCGAGCAGTACTTC. This codes for CASSFSRLVFEQYF.

The CDR3 DNA reads as TGTGCCAGCACGAGACAGGGGGGGACAGATACGCAGTATTTT. As protein: CASTRQGGTDTQYF. The chain employs TRBV6-1 and TRBJ2-3; the match to TRBD1 covers 9 bases. This CDR3 is built from 14 residues. V was pared by 7 bases and J by 3 bases, with 5 bases of the junction left unmatched. CDR1 is MNHNS, CDR2 SASEGT, per germline.

The V gene is TRBV18, the J gene TRBJ2-7; TRBD2 matches 9 bases. The germline V gene encodes CDR1 KGHSH and CDR2 LQKENI. This CDR3 has 13 amino acids. With V trimmed by 3 bases and J by 6 bases, 3 bases remained unmatched. In DNA, the CDR3 is TGTGCCAGCTCACCTATAGCGGGAGCCGAGCAGTACTTC. It yields the protein CASSPIAGAEQYF.

V and J are TRBV6-6 and TRBJ2-7, with a tentative D call TRBD2 (7 bases). Germline V gene data show CDR1 as MNHNY and CDR2 as SVGAGI (reference sequence). The CDR3 has 14 residues. V lost 10 bases and J lost 3, with 19 bases in between. The chain's CDR3 is CATLEGGALYEQYF. Written as DNA, the CDR3 is TGTGCCACCCTCGAGGGGGGGGCCCTCTACGAGCAGTACTTC.

The chain uses TRBV9 and TRBJ2-1, with D possibly being TRBD1 (5 bases). The ends were cut back, 3 bases at V and 8 bases at J, with 9 bases in the middle. The CDR3 is 12 amino acids. CDR1 SGDLS and CDR2 YYNGEE come from the germline V gene. The CDR3 DNA sequence: TGTGCCAGCAGCGGCCAGGGCGATGAGCAGTTCTTC. Protein sequence: CASSGQGDEQFF.